This T cell receptor (beta chain) was identified in a study of T cells of healthy individuals. TCRdb reanalysed the 5' RACE reads using MiXCR and keeps one entry per CDR3 protein. The sample includes 60,000 to 70,000 distinct CDR3 sequences, around 15% of them seen just once. The germline gives CDR1 ENHRY, CDR2 SYGVKD. This CDR3 has 16 amino acids. Trimming took 0 bases from V and 5 from J, leaving 17 bases between them. This TCR was sampled from a human donor in good health. The V gene is TRBV10-3, the J gene TRBJ2-7; weak D call: TRBD2 (6 bases). CDR3 in amino acids: CAISESGPGLMNEQYF. For the CDR3, the DNA is TGTGCCATCAGTGAGTCGGGGCCGGGACTGATGAACGAGCAGTACTTC.